The present TCR beta chain was sequenced within a study of shared T cell receptors in the human thymus. This CDR3 contains 12 residues. The ends lost 4 bases at V and 7 bases at J; junction bases unmatched: 4. Germline V gene data show CDR1 as SGHRS and CDR2 as YFSETQ. Measured with immunoSEQ multiplex PCR; TCRdb has only the in-frame clones, and not every one. The data contain hundreds of thousands of clones, 80% to 90% of them singletons. The sample also formed part of further work on human thymus T cells. That study adds: The people who donated were healthy Finnish babies having corrective surgery for congenital heart defects. The source of the thymus tissue was resections taken during corrective heart surgery. Highly overlapping thymic repertoires among unrelated individuals were reported in related research.

The receptor comes from a girl under two years old with a congenital heart defect. Material for sequencing was thymocytes. V gene TRBV5-1 combines with J gene TRBJ1-1, with 7 bases that match TRBD1. As DNA, the CDR3 is TGCGCCAGCAGCGTTGACAGGGATGAAGCTTTCTTT. Translated, it gives CASSVDRDEAFF. Filled out from reference TRBV5-1 and TRBJ1-1, the complete variable domain reads KAGVTQTPRYLIKTRGQQVTLSCSPISGHRSVSWYQQTPGQGLQFLFEYFSETQRNKGNFPGRFSGRQFSNSRSEMNVSTLELGDSALYLCASSVDRDEAFFGQGTRLTVV.